This note documents a single T cell receptor (beta chain) sequence. This entry comes from a study of blood T cell repertoires in COVID-19. Study background: Acute and convalescent COVID-19 samples came from the United States, Italy and Spain. Sample material is recorded as cDNA or gDNA derived from T cells, B-cell-depleted T cells, or PBMCs.

Authors' processing steps: Amplification with reference gene primers provided the estimates of nucleated cell counts. Assay used: immunoSEQ multiplex PCR; TCRdb lists only in-frame clones, some missing. Clone size and the V and J calls come from that table; the DNA yielded D and trimming. The sample records some 230,000 clones, about 80% being singletons. The CDR3 contains 15 residues. V was shortened by 2 bases and J by 1 base, with 9 bases between the two germline ends. The germline gives CDR1 MNHNS, CDR2 SASEGT. What was sequenced was peripheral blood. The TCR sequence derives from an older woman with acute or convalescent COVID-19. The V gene is TRBV6-1, the J gene TRBJ1-5; D remains unclear. The CDR3 protein is CASSEHNPSNQPQHF. Here the CDR3 DNA reads TGTGCCAGCAGTGAACACAATCCCAGCAATCAGCCCCAGCATTTT.